The source of this T cell receptor beta chain is a study of blood T cell repertoires in COVID-19. The overall study: PBMCs, B-cell-depleted T cells, or T cells were the source of the cDNA or gDNA that made up the material.

In the source study's methods: For nucleated cells, counts were estimated from reference gene primer amplification. Profiling relied on immunoSEQ multiplex PCR, and the TCRdb table lists in-frame clones only, not all of them. The V and J calls and the clone size are those of that table, but D and trimming were determined from the DNA. The sample carries approximately 98,000 clones, around 81% recorded once. This clone was seen just once. Trimming cost V 1 base and J 3 bases, with 12 bases left between them. This CDR3 region has 15 residues. Germline CDR1 is SGHAT and CDR2 is FQNNGV. The V and J genes are TRBV11-2 and TRBJ2-5; possible D gene TRBD2, 5 bases. The sequence came from a man aged 55 to 69 with acute or convalescent COVID-19. The sample was peripheral blood. CDR3 DNA: TGTGCCAGCAGCTTAGGCCCGGGATTAAAAGAGACCCAGTACTTC. Amino acids: CASSLGPGLKETQYF. The variable domain in full, with the rest retrieved from reference TRBV11-2 and TRBJ2-5, is EAGVAQSPRYKIIEKRQSVAFWCNPISGHATLYWYQQILGQGPKLLIQFQNNGVVDDSQLPKDRFSAERLKGVDSTLKIQPAKLEDSAVYLCASSLGPGLKETQYFGPGTRLLVL.